The entry below gives a single T cell receptor beta chain sequence along with its context. The antigen is undetermined. This sample is drawn from a study of CD8+CD57+ T cells in acquired aplastic anemia. Across the whole study: DNA from sorted CD4+ and CD8+ cells averaged approximately 3.5 ug. As sequenced from healthy donors, CD4+ cells averaged approximately 11 million reads.

Genomic DNA served as template for TCR beta VDJ and CDR3 profiling. TCRdb itself ran the reads through MiXCR, one entry per CDR3 protein. The sample has 200,000 to 250,000 distinct CDR3 sequences, approximately 60% seen once. The CDR3 has 17 amino acids. V lost 7 bases and J lost 5, with 26 bases in between. Study-wide findings and caveats: There were some 27 CD8+ CDR3 sequences that occurred in both patients and controls. With respect to CD8+ Simpson's diversity, patients and controls did not differ significantly.

The chain employs TRBV12-3 or TRBV12-4 and TRBJ1-1; D is unresolved. The sequenced material came from sorted CD4+, CD8+, or CD8+CD57+ T cells (not recorded which) from PBMCs. This receptor was taken from a human donor in good health. The CDR3 protein is CASNTWRRRVERTEAFF. The CDR3, as DNA: TGTGCCAGCAACACTTGGAGGCGAAGGGTAGAAAGGACTGAAGCTTTCTTT.